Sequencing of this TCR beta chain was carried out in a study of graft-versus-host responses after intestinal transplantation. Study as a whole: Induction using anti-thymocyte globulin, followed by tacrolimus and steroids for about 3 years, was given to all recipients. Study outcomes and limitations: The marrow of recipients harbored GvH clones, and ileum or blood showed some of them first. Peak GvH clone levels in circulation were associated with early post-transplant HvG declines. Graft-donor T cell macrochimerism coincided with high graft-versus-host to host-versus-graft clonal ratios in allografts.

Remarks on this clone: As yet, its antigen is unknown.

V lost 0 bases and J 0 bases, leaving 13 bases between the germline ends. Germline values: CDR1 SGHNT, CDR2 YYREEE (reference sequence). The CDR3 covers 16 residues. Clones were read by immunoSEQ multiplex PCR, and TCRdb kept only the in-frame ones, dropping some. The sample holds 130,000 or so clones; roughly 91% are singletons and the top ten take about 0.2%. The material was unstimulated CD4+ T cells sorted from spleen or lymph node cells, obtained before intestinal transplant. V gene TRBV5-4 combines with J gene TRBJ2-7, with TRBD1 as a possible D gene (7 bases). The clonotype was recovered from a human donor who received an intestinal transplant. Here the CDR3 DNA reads TGTGCCAGCAGCTTGGCCAGGGGGGAAGGCTCCTACGAGCAGTACTTC. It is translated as CASSLARGEGSYEQYF.